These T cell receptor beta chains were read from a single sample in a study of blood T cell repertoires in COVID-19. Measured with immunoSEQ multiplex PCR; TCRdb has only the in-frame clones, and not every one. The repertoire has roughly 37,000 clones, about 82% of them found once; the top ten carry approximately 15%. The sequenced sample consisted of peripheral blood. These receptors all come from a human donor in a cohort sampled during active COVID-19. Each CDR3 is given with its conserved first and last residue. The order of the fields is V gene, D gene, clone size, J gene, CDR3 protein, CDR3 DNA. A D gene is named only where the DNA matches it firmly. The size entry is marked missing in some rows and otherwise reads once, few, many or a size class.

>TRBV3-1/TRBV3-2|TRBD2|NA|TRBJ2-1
CASTTGTSGYNEQFF
TGTGCCAGCACCACCGGGACTAGCGGCTACAATGAGCAGTTCTTC
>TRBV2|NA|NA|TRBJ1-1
CASNESPNTEAFF
TGTGCCAGCAACGAGAGCCCTAACACTGAAGCTTTCTTT
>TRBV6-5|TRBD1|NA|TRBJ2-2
CASRPGTVRTGELFF
TGTGCCAGCCGTCCCGGGACAGTACGTACCGGGGAGCTGTTTTTT
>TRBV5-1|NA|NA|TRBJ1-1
CASSATGSVNTEAFF
TGCGCCAGCAGCGCTACAGGGTCGGTGAACACTGAAGCTTTCTTT
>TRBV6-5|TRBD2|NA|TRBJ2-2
CAFRPGGHTGELFF
TGTGCCTTCAGACCGGGGGGACACACCGGGGAGCTGTTTTTT
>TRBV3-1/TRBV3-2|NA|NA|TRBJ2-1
CASSQRGSGLLINEQFF
TGTGCCAGCAGCCAAAGGGGCTCGGGACTCCTGATCAATGAGCAGTTCTTC
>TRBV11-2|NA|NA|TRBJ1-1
CASSLVRENTEAFF
TGTGCCAGCAGCTTAGTGAGGGAGAACACTGAAGCTTTCTTT
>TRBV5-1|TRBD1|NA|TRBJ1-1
CASSSGTGGTEAFF
TGCGCCAGCAGCTCCGGGACAGGGGGAACTGAAGCTTTCTTT
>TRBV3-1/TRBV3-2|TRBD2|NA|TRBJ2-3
CASSQPGTSGGGSTDTQYF
TGTGCCAGCAGCCAACCCGGGACTAGCGGGGGGGGAAGCACAGATACGCAGTATTTT
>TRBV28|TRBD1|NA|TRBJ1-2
CASSPLTGFNYGYTF
TGTGCCAGCAGTCCGCTGACAGGGTTTAACTATGGCTACACCTTC
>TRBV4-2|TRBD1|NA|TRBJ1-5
CASSQEGTGDQPQHF
TGTGCCAGCAGCCAAGAAGGGACAGGCGATCAGCCCCAGCATTTT
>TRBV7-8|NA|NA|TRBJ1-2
CASSPSIVTGGGYTF
TGTGCCAGCAGCCCCTCTATCGTGACAGGTGGTGGCTACACCTTC
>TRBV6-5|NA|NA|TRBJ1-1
CASSYPGRGSTEAFF
TGTGCCAGCAGTTACCCTGGCAGGGGAAGCACTGAAGCTTTCTTT
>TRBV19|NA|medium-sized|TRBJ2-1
CATAPPLGNEQFF
TGTGCCACCGCCCCCCCGCTCGGGAATGAGCAGTTCTTC
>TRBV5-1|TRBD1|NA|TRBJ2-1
CASRKPGQGFNEQFF
TGCGCCAGCAGGAAACCGGGACAGGGGTTCAATGAGCAGTTCTTC
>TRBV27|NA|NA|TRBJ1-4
CASSYQATNEKLFF
TGTGCCAGCAGTTATCAGGCAACTAATGAAAAACTGTTTTTT
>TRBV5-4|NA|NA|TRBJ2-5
CASSPALGRGEEETQYF
TGTGCCAGCAGCCCCGCTCTGGGGAGGGGGGAAGAAGAGACCCAGTACTTC
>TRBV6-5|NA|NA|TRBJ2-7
CASSYSEGGAYEQYF
TGTGCCAGCAGTTACTCGGAGGGGGGGGCCTACGAGCAGTACTTC
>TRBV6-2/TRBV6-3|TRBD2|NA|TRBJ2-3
CASSFGTSGRPQYF
TGTGCCAGCAGTTTCGGGACTTCCGGGAGGCCGCAGTATTTT
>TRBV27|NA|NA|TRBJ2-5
CASSHLGETQYF
TGTGCCAGCAGTCATCTAGGAGAGACCCAGTACTTC
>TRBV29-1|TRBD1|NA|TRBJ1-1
CSAGQGRTEAFF
TGCAGCGCGGGACAGGGGCGCACTGAAGCTTTCTTT
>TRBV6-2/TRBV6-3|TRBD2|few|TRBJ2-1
CASSYSPPAGVYNEQFF
TGTGCCAGCAGTTACTCCCCTCCAGCGGGGGTTTACAATGAGCAGTTCTTC
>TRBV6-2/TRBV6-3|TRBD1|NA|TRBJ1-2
CASSFDVTGSLETF
TGTGCCAGCAGTTTTGACGTGACAGGGAGTCTTGAAACCTTC
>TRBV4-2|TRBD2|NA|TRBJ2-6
CASSQDGTSSGANVLTF
TGTGCCAGCAGCCAAGACGGGACTAGCTCTGGGGCCAACGTCCTGACTTTC
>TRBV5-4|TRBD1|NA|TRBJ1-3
CASSPQGAGNTIYF
TGTGCCAGCAGCCCACAGGGGGCTGGAAACACCATATATTTT